Shown below are 24 T cell receptor beta chains from a single sample sequenced in a study of naive and memory T cell subsets. Overall study results and limits: A few larger clonotypes appeared in naive repertoires, especially CD8, possibly memory cells re-expressing CD45RA.

Their antigens are not known. Two oligonucleotides, mixed equimolar, formed the beta constant-region primer covering TRBC1 and TRBC2. Four rounds of PCR amplified the ligated cDNA using nested alpha and beta constant-region primers plus SP2. MiXCR, run by TCRdb on the UMI-ligation and nested PCR reads, gives a single entry per CDR3 protein. Altogether under 150,000 distinct CDR3 sequences are present, approximately 21% being singletons, with the ten largest covering about 0.63%. Sequenced sample: naive CD8+ T cells from blood. The receptors were gathered from a human donor in good health.

This clonotype was found a few times. V is TRBV6-5 and J is TRBJ2-7; TRBD2 matches 15 bases. Germline V gene data show CDR1 as MNHEY and CDR2 as SVGAGI. The CDR3 contains 14 residues. J was trimmed by 4 bases and V by 6 bases; bases with no gene match: 1. The CDR3 loop reads CASSGLAGGYEQYF. CDR3 coding DNA: TGTGCCAGCAGCGGACTAGCGGGAGGGTACGAGCAGTACTTC.

This clonotype was detected only a few times. The rearrangement joins TRBV7-2 to TRBJ2-3, with 8 bases lining up with TRBD2. The germline V gene encodes CDR1 SGHTA and CDR2 FQGNSA. The CDR3 has 15 residues. J lost 3 bases, V lost 7 bases, and 9 bases had no gene match. CDR3 sequence (DNA): TGTGCCAGCAACTCGGTCGGGGGGGCGACAGATACGCAGTATTTT. As protein: CASNSVGGATDTQYF.

This clonotype was observed a handful of times. The chain carries TRBV2 and TRBJ2-1, with TRBD2 matching 11 bases. J was trimmed by 13 bases and V by 2 bases; bases with no gene match: 7. This CDR3 comprises 14 residues. Germline loops: CDR1 SNHLY, CDR2 FYNNEI. CDR3 DNA: TGTGCCAGCAGTGAACTAGCGGGAGGTGCCAGACAGTTCTTC. Its protein is CASSELAGGARQFF.

The chain couples TRBV6-5 to TRBJ2-5; the D is unclear. Trimming pared 0 bases from V and 4 bases from J, leaving 6 bases between. Per the germline V gene, CDR1 is MNHEY and CDR2 is SVGAGI. CDR3 length: 13 amino acids. CDR3 sequence reads: CASSYSWRETQYF. In nucleotides, the CDR3 is TGTGCCAGCAGTTACTCGTGGAGAGAGACCCAGTACTTC.

The chain recombines TRBV7-6 with TRBJ2-7; D possibly corresponds to TRBD2 (5 bases). The CDR3 consists of 13 residues. Trimming removed 2 bases at V and 6 bases at J, with 11 bases between. The V gene's germline CDR1 is SGHVS and CDR2 FNYEAQ. CDR3 nucleotide sequence: TGTGCCAGCAGCTTATTCGAGGGTTCCGAGCAGTACTTC. Translating gives CASSLFEGSEQYF.

The chain is built from TRBV12-3 or TRBV12-4 and TRBJ2-3; D perhaps matches TRBD1 (6 bases). The length of the CDR3 is 15 residues. V dropped 5 bases and J dropped 13 bases, with 25 bases sitting between them. The CDR3 DNA follows: TGTGCCAGCAGTATACAGGGAGTCGTTCCCCCGGGCGAGTATTTT. Translated: CASSIQGVVPPGEYF.

The chain has TRBV20-1 and TRBJ2-1, with D perhaps given as TRBD1 or TRBD2 (5 bases each). V was cut by 1 base and J by 2 bases, with 12 bases left in between. Germline lookup yields CDR1 DFQATT and CDR2 SNEGSKA (reference sequence). CDR3 size: 15 residues. The CDR3, as DNA: TGCAGTGCTAGAGGTGGGGGAATCCCCTACAATGAGCAGTTCTTC. As protein: CSARGGGIPYNEQFF.

This chain uses TRBV29-1 with TRBJ1-1; unclear D gene. Germline V gives CDR1 SQVTM, CDR2 ANQGSEA. The CDR3 is made up of 11 amino acids. The V and J ends lost 5 bases and 3 bases respectively, with 7 bases between them. DNA for the CDR3: TGCAGCGTTTTCTGGTACACTGAAGCTTTCTTT. Its translation: CSVFWYTEAFF.

As concerns this clonotype: The junction and the germline gene differ at one end; a read error may be behind it. V is TRBV20-1 and J is TRBJ1-1; D remains ambiguous. CDR3 length equals 10 residues. Germline CDR1 is DFQATT and CDR2 is SNEGSKA (reference sequence). This CDR3 reads CGASVNEAFF. The CDR3 DNA reads as TGCGGTGCTAGCGTCAATGAAGCTTTCTTT.

There are a few counts of this clonotype. The J gene is TRBJ2-1, the V gene TRBV5-1; D tentatively reads TRBD1 or TRBD2 (5 bases each). V was cut by 3 bases and J by 0 bases, with 7 bases left in between. The CDR3 length is 14 residues. Germline V gene data show CDR1 as SGHRS and CDR2 as YFSETQ. Here the CDR3 reads CASSWDLSYNEQFF. The CDR3 DNA sequence: TGCGCCAGCAGCTGGGACCTCTCCTACAATGAGCAGTTCTTC. Full variable domain (outside the CDR3, taken from reference TRBV5-1 and TRBJ2-1): KAGVTQTPRYLIKTRGQQVTLSCSPISGHRSVSWYQQTPGQGLQFLFEYFSETQRNKGNFPGRFSGRQFSNSRSEMNVSTLELGDSALYLCASSWDLSYNEQFFGPGTRLTVL.

The chain carries TRBV6-6 and TRBJ1-2, with 7 nucleotides matching TRBD1. Germline V gene lookup returns CDR1 MNHNY and CDR2 SVGAGI (reference sequence). This CDR3 spans 13 amino acids. Unmatched junction bases numbered 4, after V lost 6 bases and J lost 3 bases. The CDR3 DNA is TGTGCCAGCAGCATCGGGACAGACTATGGCTACACCTTC. This sequence encodes CASSIGTDYGYTF.

The chain recombines TRBV9 with TRBJ2-1; the match to TRBD2 covers 13 bases. This CDR3 has 15 amino acids. Germline values: CDR1 SGDLS, CDR2 YYNGEE. The V segment lost 3 bases and the J segment 6 bases; nucleotides outside the gene matches: 3. The CDR3 spells CASSAGLAGVNEQFF. Written as DNA, the CDR3 is TGTGCCAGCAGCGCCGGACTAGCGGGAGTCAATGAGCAGTTCTTC. The entire variable domain, with the rest obtained from reference TRBV9 and TRBJ2-1, is as follows: DSGVTQTPKHLITATGQRVTLRCSPRSGDLSVYWYQQSLDQGLQFLIQYYNGEERAKGNILERFSAQQFPDLHSELNLSSLELGDSALYFCASSAGLAGVNEQFFGPGTRLTVL.

This clonotype was recorded a few times. The V and J genes are TRBV6-5 and TRBJ1-1; 9 bases are a match to TRBD1. Germline-derived CDR1 and CDR2 are MNHEY and SVGAGI. This CDR3 spans 15 amino acids. V trimming: 6 bases; J trimming: 3 bases; junction bases outside the gene matches: 8. The CDR3 reads CASSRTGDRDTEAFF. CDR3 in DNA: TGTGCCAGCAGCCGCACCGGGGACAGGGACACTGAAGCTTTCTTT.

There are a few counts of this clonotype. One junction end disagrees with the germline gene, perhaps due to a read error. V gene TRBV19 combines with J gene TRBJ1-5; 11 bases map to TRBD1. Germline V lookup: CDR1 LNHDA, CDR2 SQIVND (reference sequence). The CDR3 loop spans 15 amino acids. The CDR3 loop reads CASSIWTGGNEPQHF. The CDR3, as DNA: TGTGCCAGTAGTATTTGGACAGGGGGCAATGAGCCCCAGCATTTT.

This chain links TRBV28 with TRBJ1-1; TRBD1 matches 9 bases. Germline-derived CDR1 and CDR2 are MDHEN and SYDVKM. The V segment lost 5 bases and the J segment 5 bases; nucleotides outside the gene matches: 6. The CDR3 is 14 amino acids. CDR3: CASSPTGTGTEAFF. The CDR3 bases are TGTGCCAGCAGTCCTACCGGGACAGGGACTGAAGCTTTCTTT. Complete variable domain (other parts from reference TRBV28 and TRBJ1-1): DVKVTQSSRYLVKRTGEKVFLECVQDMDHENMFWYRQDPGLGLRLIYFSYDVKMKEKGDIPEGYSVSREKKERFSLILESASTNQTSMYLCASSPTGTGTEAFFGQGTRLTVV.

This clonotype was counted between two and nine times. CDR3 nucleotide sequence: TGTGCCAGCAGTTTATCGATAGCGAATTGGAATGAGCAGTTCTTC. Translation gives CASSLSIANWNEQFF. J is TRBJ2-1 and V is TRBV27; TRBD2 is a possible D gene (5 bases). From germline, CDR1 is MNHEY and CDR2 SMNVEV (reference sequence). Trimming removed 0 bases from V and 7 bases from J, with 13 bases in between. The CDR3 extends over 15 amino acids.

The chain employs TRBV7-9 and TRBJ1-3; D perhaps matches TRBD1 (6 bases). The germline V and J ends were trimmed by 5 bases and 0 bases, with 14 bases remaining between them. From germline, CDR1 is SEHNR and CDR2 FQNEAQ (reference sequence). CDR3 size: 16 residues. CDR3 nucleotides: TGTGCCAGCAGCCCCCCCCTGGACAGCTCTGGAAACACCATATATTTT. Protein product: CASSPPLDSSGNTIYF.

This rearrangement joins TRBV28 to TRBJ2-2; 8 bases match TRBD2. J lost 2 bases, V lost 5 bases, and 10 bases had no gene match. This CDR3 is 17 amino acids long. Germline CDR1 is MDHEN and CDR2 is SYDVKM. The CDR3 sequence is CASSRILSGGNTGELFF. The CDR3 DNA is TGTGCCAGCAGTAGAATTCTAAGCGGGGGAAACACCGGGGAGCTGTTTTTT.

The rearrangement links TRBV6-2 or TRBV6-3 to TRBJ2-1; 7 bases agree with TRBD2. Germline loops: CDR1 MNHEY, CDR2 SVGEGT. With 5 bases clipped from V and 2 bases from J, the junction kept 3 bases outside the gene matches. The CDR3 contains 14 residues. The CDR3 DNA reads TGTGCCAGCAGTGAAGCGGGACCCTACAATGAGCAGTTCTTC. Protein: CASSEAGPYNEQFF.

This CDR3 reads CASSRRQGESETQYF. Written as DNA, the CDR3 is TGTGCCAGCAGCCGAAGACAGGGGGAAAGTGAGACCCAGTACTTC. J is TRBJ2-5 and V is TRBV28, with 9 bases aligning to TRBD1. Germline V lookup: CDR1 MDHEN, CDR2 SYDVKM. The CDR3 has 15 residues. The V gene end was trimmed by 6 bases and the J gene end by 5 bases; junction bases not matched to a gene: 10.

This rearrangement joins TRBV14 to TRBJ1-1, with 7 bases matching TRBD1. Germline V lookup: CDR1 SGHDN, CDR2 FVKESK. The CDR3 spans 19 residues. The ends lost 6 bases at V and 1 base at J; junction bases unmatched: 20. This chain's CDR3 is CASRQFVGIQGNKNTEAFF. The CDR3 region has the DNA TGTGCCAGCAGACAATTCGTTGGAATACAGGGGAATAAGAACACTGAAGCTTTCTTT.

This chain connects TRBV28 to TRBJ1-2; 7 nucleotides align to TRBD1. Germline CDR1 MDHEN, CDR2 SYDVKM. Trimming at V came to 6 bases and at J to 4 bases, leaving 14 bases not matched to a gene. This CDR3 spans 16 amino acids. This chain's CDR3 is CASSMASGGLGYGYTF. The CDR3 DNA follows: TGTGCCAGCAGCATGGCCTCAGGGGGGTTAGGCTATGGCTACACCTTC.

This clonotype was detected only a few times. The chain has TRBV6-2 or TRBV6-3 and TRBJ2-7; 12 bases are a match to TRBD2. Germline V gene data show CDR1 as MNHEY and CDR2 as SVGEGT. The V and J ends lost 0 bases and 3 bases, in that order; junction bases with no gene match: 0. The CDR3 sequence is 15 residues long. The CDR3 region has the DNA TGTGCCAGCAGTTACTCGACTAGCGGGAGCTACGAGCAGTACTTC. Protein sequence: CASSYSTSGSYEQYF.

The chain links TRBV7-6 to TRBJ2-1; TRBD2 aligns across 11 bases. Trimming cost V 3 bases and J 6 bases; bases outside gene matches: 7. The CDR3 runs to 16 residues. The germline gives CDR1 SGHVS, CDR2 FNYEAQ. CDR3 sequence: CASSFRELAGVNEQFF. In DNA, the CDR3 is TGTGCCAGCAGCTTCAGGGAACTAGCGGGAGTCAATGAGCAGTTCTTC.